This T cell receptor beta chain was sequenced for a study of cytomegalovirus exposure and HLA in healthy donors. With 60 Vbeta and 13 Jbeta primers, the PCR was carried out. The method was immunoSEQ multiplex PCR; TCRdb's version includes in-frame clones alone and lacks a portion of them. The repertoire holds under 250,000 clones, with more than 70% as singletons. Study-wide points: The Asian-associated ancestry cluster reportedly had fewer N-insertions than the roughly 670-donor mean in a later analysis.

The CDR3 consists of 13 residues. V was clipped by 4 bases and J by 5 bases, with 11 bases between them. Germline assignment: CDR1 MNHEY and CDR2 SVGAGI. In the case of this clone: What it recognizes is unknown.

Sequences were obtained from PBMCs. The J gene is TRBJ1-2, the V gene TRBV6-5; D is perhaps TRBD1 (6 bases). The origin of this receptor is a boy aged 5-17 years in good health and CMV-seronegative. DNA of the CDR3: TGTGCCAGCAGTTCGGACAGTCTTTATGGCTACACCTTC. This codes for CASSSDSLYGYTF.